What follows are 21 T cell receptor beta chains derived from one specimen sequenced in a study of blood T cell repertoires in COVID-19. Libraries were prepared by immunoSEQ multiplex PCR; TCRdb keeps only in-frame clonotypes and omits some of them. The sample includes 150,000 to 200,000 clones, about nine tenths of them seen just once. Sequenced: peripheral blood. The receptors derive from a man between 70 and 80 years old with acute or convalescent COVID-19.

The chain has TRBV5-5 and TRBJ1-5; a weak D match, TRBD1 (6 bases). The length of the CDR3 is 14 residues. V dropped 3 bases and J dropped 0 bases, with 7 bases sitting between them. CDR1 is SGHKS, CDR2 YYEKEE, per germline (reference sequence). The CDR3 is CASSSQGSNQPQHF. In nucleotides, the CDR3 is TGTGCCAGCAGCTCACAGGGTAGCAATCAGCCCCAGCATTTT.

The genes are TRBV2 and TRBJ2-1; TRBD2 matches 8 bases. Losses at the gene ends were 5 bases for V and 3 bases for J; bases not matched to a gene: 3. The CDR3 loop spans 14 amino acids. Looked up from germline, CDR1 is SNHLY and CDR2 is FYNNEI. As DNA, the CDR3 is TGTGCCAGCAGTCGTAGCGGGGTCTACAATGAGCAGTTCTTC. Amino acids: CASSRSGVYNEQFF.

The chain is built from TRBV6-5 and TRBJ2-7; D might be TRBD1 (5 bases). Germline CDR1 and CDR2: MNHEY and SVGAGI. V lost 7 bases and J lost 1, with 11 bases in between. CDR3 size: 13 residues. In nucleotides, the CDR3 is TGTGCCAGCACTCTAGACAGATCCTACGAGCAGTACTTC. It specifies CASTLDRSYEQYF.

V usage is TRBV4-3 and J usage is TRBJ1-6; possibly TRBD1 for D (5 bases). Between the trimmed V and J ends, which lost 4 bases and 3 bases, there was a span of 22 bases. CDR3 length: 19 residues. Germline V gives CDR1 LGHNA, CDR2 YSLEER. In DNA form, the CDR3 reads TGCGCCAGCAGCCCGCGGGGCCAAGGATATTCATACTATAATTCACCCCTCCACTTT. Its protein product is CASSPRGQGYSYYNSPLHF.

The V call is TRBV19, the J call TRBJ2-7, with 9 bases identical to TRBD2. The CDR3 sequence is 14 residues long. Germline V gene data show CDR1 as LNHDA and CDR2 as SQIVND (reference sequence). V trimming: 4 bases; J trimming: 2 bases; junction bases outside the gene matches: 3. The CDR3: CASSRAGGTYEQYF. The CDR3 DNA follows: TGTGCCAGTAGTAGAGCGGGAGGAACCTACGAGCAGTACTTC.

The CDR3 loop is CASSTGTSGRTRWFF. The DNA for the CDR3 is TGTGCCAGCAGCACAGGGACTAGCGGGAGGACGAGGTGGTTCTTC. The chain recombines TRBV5-4 with TRBJ2-1; 15 bases agree with TRBD2. There are 15 residues in the CDR3. Germline CDR1 and CDR2: SGHNT and YYREEE (reference sequence). V was pared by 4 bases and J by 15 bases, with 11 bases of the junction left unmatched.

This chain uses TRBV10-2 with TRBJ2-7, with 8 bases aligning to TRBD2. The CDR3 covers 16 residues. With V trimmed by 10 bases and J by 6 bases, 20 bases remained unmatched. Looked up from germline, CDR1 is WSHSY and CDR2 is SAAADI. In DNA form, the CDR3 reads TGCGCCACTGTGGATCTTTCGGGACTAGTTGGGGGCGAGCAGTACTTC. This translates into CATVDLSGLVGGEQYF.

The J gene is TRBJ1-1, the V gene TRBV14; D unclear. Trimming left V 4 bases short and J 7 bases short, with 10 bases between. The CDR3 consists of 12 residues. Per germline, CDR1 SGHDN and CDR2 FVKESK. DNA for the CDR3: TGTGCCAGCAGCCGCACGGGGATTGAAGCTTTCTTT. Its translation is CASSRTGIEAFF. Together with reference TRBV14 and TRBJ1-1, the CDR3 gives the full variable domain: EAGVTQFPSHSVIEKGQTVTLRCDPISGHDNLYWYRRVMGKEIKFLLHFVKESKQDESGMPNNRFLAERTGGTYSTLKVQPAELEDSGVYFCASSRTGIEAFFGQGTRLTVV.

The chain uses TRBV12-3 or TRBV12-4 and TRBJ2-2, with a weak D call TRBD2 (5 bases). This CDR3 is built from 13 residues. V shed 7 bases and J shed 10 bases, with 16 bases lying between them. CDR3 in amino acids: CASNPAGYEELFF. CDR3 nucleotide sequence: TGTGCCAGCAATCCGGCGGGTTATGAGGAGCTGTTTTTT.

The J gene is TRBJ2-1, the V gene TRBV27, with D possibly TRBD2 on 5 matching bases. V gave up 7 bases and J gave up 5 bases, with 15 bases separating them. Germline V gene data show CDR1 as MNHEY and CDR2 as SMNVEV (reference sequence). The length of the CDR3 is 14 residues. The CDR3, as DNA: TGTGCCAGCATCGGACTTCCTCCTAACAATGAGCAGTTCTTC. It yields the protein CASIGLPPNNEQFF.

This chain connects TRBV4-1 to TRBJ2-7; TRBD1 matches at 7 bases. Looked up from germline, CDR1 is MGHRA and CDR2 is YSYEKL. The CDR3 runs 15 residues. V shed 2 bases and J 2 bases; nucleotides not matched to a gene: 6. The CDR3 DNA is TGCGCCAGCAGCCAAAATGACAGGGTCGCCTACGAGCAGTACTTC. Protein product: CASSQNDRVAYEQYF.

The chain links TRBV9 to TRBJ1-1, with D maybe TRBD1 (6 bases). The ends were cut back, 4 bases at V and 3 bases at J, with 10 bases in the middle. The CDR3 loop spans 13 amino acids. Germline-derived CDR1 and CDR2 are SGDLS and YYNGEE. The CDR3 region is CASSFSGDTEAFF. CDR3 bases: TGTGCCAGCAGCTTCTCAGGGGACACTGAAGCTTTCTTT.

The CDR3 DNA follows: TGCGCCAGCAGCTTGGTAGCCCCCACAGATACGCAGTATTTT. Amino acids: CASSLVAPTDTQYF. V and J are TRBV5-1 and TRBJ2-3; D uncertain. The CDR3 covers 14 residues. The V end lost 0 bases, the J end lost 2 bases, and 7 bases lay between the germline ends. Germline V gene lookup returns CDR1 SGHRS and CDR2 YFSETQ.

The rearrangement uses TRBV18 and TRBJ1-6, with D perhaps TRBD1 (6 bases). Trimming shortened V by 2 bases and J by 9 bases, and 14 bases separated the two germline ends. The CDR3 runs 15 residues. Germline CDR1 KGHSH, CDR2 LQKENI. The CDR3 DNA sequence: TGTGCCAGCTCACCAGCAGGGGTTTTCGGTTCACCCCTCCACTTT. It translates to CASSPAGVFGSPLHF.

This chain joins TRBV18 and TRBJ1-5; 9 bases align to TRBD1. V trimming: 4 bases; J trimming: 7 bases; junction bases outside the gene matches: 8. The CDR3 consists of 15 residues. Germline CDR1 and CDR2: KGHSH and LQKENI. The CDR3 DNA follows: TGTGCCAGCTCACTTTATCGGACAGGGGAGCAGCCCCAGCATTTT. It translates to CASSLYRTGEQPQHF. The full variable domain, with the rest looked up from reference TRBV18 and TRBJ1-5, is NAGVMQNPRHLVRRRGQEARLRCSPMKGHSHVYWYRQLPEEGLKFMVYLQKENIIDESGMPKERFSAEFPKEGPSILRIQQVVRGDSAAYFCASSLYRTGEQPQHFGDGTRLSIL.

The chain uses TRBV5-1 and TRBJ2-1; 13 bases agree with TRBD2. The CDR3 has 18 amino acids. Losses at the gene ends were 4 bases for V and 2 bases for J; bases not matched to a gene: 9. CDR1 and CDR2 (germline): SGHRS, YFSETQ. The DNA of the CDR3 is TGCGCCAGCAGCACAGGACTAGCGGGAGATGCAACCTACAATGAGCAGTTCTTC. It is translated as CASSTGLAGDATYNEQFF.

The rearrangement joins TRBV19 to TRBJ1-5, with 12 bases fitting TRBD1. J gave up 10 bases and V 3 bases, and 4 bases lay outside the gene matches. The CDR3 runs 14 residues. Germline V gene data show CDR1 as LNHDA and CDR2 as SQIVND (reference sequence). The CDR3 protein is CASSIGTGGEPQHF. DNA of the CDR3: TGTGCCAGTAGTATTGGGACAGGGGGCGAACCCCAGCATTTT.

The CDR3 region is CASSAGGEQYF. In DNA form, the CDR3 reads TGTGCCAGTAGTGCAGGGGGCGAGCAGTACTTC. The chain employs TRBV19 and TRBJ2-7; 7 bases agree with TRBD1. J was trimmed by 6 bases and V by 5 bases; bases with no gene match: 1. The germline gives CDR1 LNHDA, CDR2 SQIVND (reference sequence). This CDR3 contains 11 residues. Looking up the rest from reference TRBV19 and TRBJ2-7 gives the full variable domain: DGGITQSPKYLFRKEGQNVTLSCEQNLNHDAMYWYRQDPGQGLRLIYYSQIVNDFQKGDIAEGYSVSREKKESFPLTVTSAQKNPTAFYLCASSAGGEQYFGPGTRLTVT.

This clone was picked up a small number of times. J is TRBJ2-3 and V is TRBV4-3; 8 bases are shared with TRBD2. CDR1 is LGHNA, CDR2 YSLEER, per germline. This CDR3 has 16 residues. With 3 bases clipped from V and 1 base from J, the junction kept 6 bases outside the gene matches. The CDR3 DNA reads TGCGCCAGCAGCCAGTCTACTAGCGGAGGCACAGATACGCAGTATTTT. Translation gives CASSQSTSGGTDTQYF.

J is TRBJ1-5 and V is TRBV4-1; D gene unclear. V lost 0 bases to trimming and J lost 6 bases, with 9 bases between them. CDR3 size: 14 residues. Germline loops: CDR1 MGHRA, CDR2 YSYEKL. The CDR3 region has the DNA TGCGCCAGCAGCCAAGATGAGGGAGGTCAGCCCCAGCATTTT. Protein product: CASSQDEGGQPQHF.

The chain combines TRBV7-2 with TRBJ1-2; perhaps TRBD1 as D (6 bases). Germline assignment: CDR1 SGHTA and CDR2 FQGNSA. There are 15 residues in the CDR3. The V gene lost 5 bases and the J gene lost 7 bases, with 20 bases spanning the gap. CDR3 in DNA: TGTGCCAGCAGCCTACAGGGTGGGGGTTTCTTTGGCTACACCTTC. Residues: CASSLQGGGFFGYTF.